This entry lists 24 T cell receptor beta chains sequenced from one sample in a study of memory CD4+ T cells and cytomegalovirus serostatus. Sequencing was performed with immunoSEQ multiplex PCR; in TCRdb, only in-frame clones are kept and a portion is missing. The sample carries some 46,000 clones, about 80% recorded once. Single viable CD3+CD4+CD8-CD45RO+ cells were sorted as the memory CD4+ T cells. The sequenced sample consisted of memory CD4+ T cells from blood. These receptors were taken from an adult in good health and CMV-seronegative.

The CDR3 DNA is TGTGCCAGTAGTACCCAGAGGACAGATACGCAGTATTTT. Translating gives CASSTQRTDTQYF. The J gene is TRBJ2-3, the V gene TRBV19; unclear D gene. Germline CDR1 is LNHDA and CDR2 is SQIVND (reference sequence). The V end lost 4 bases, the J end lost 3 bases, and 8 bases lay between the germline ends. CDR3 length equals 13 residues. The variable domain in full, completed from reference TRBV19 and TRBJ2-3, reads DGGITQSPKYLFRKEGQNVTLSCEQNLNHDAMYWYRQDPGQGLRLIYYSQIVNDFQKGDIAEGYSVSREKKESFPLTVTSAQKNPTAFYLCASSTQRTDTQYFGPGTRLTVL.

This chain uses TRBV5-4 with TRBJ1-3, with 7 bases fitting TRBD1. V trimming: 1 base; J trimming: 2 bases; junction bases outside the gene matches: 6. The CDR3 has 16 residues. Germline loops: CDR1 SGHNT, CDR2 YYREEE (reference sequence). The CDR3 protein is CASSLKGAYAGNTIYF. For the CDR3, the DNA is TGTGCCAGCAGCTTGAAGGGGGCCTACGCTGGAAACACCATATATTTT. Supplemented by reference TRBV5-4 and TRBJ1-3, the full variable domain reads ETGVTQSPTHLIKTRGQQVTLRCSSQSGHNTVSWYQQALGQGPQFIFQYYREEENGRGNFPPRFSGLQFPNYSSELNVNALELDDSALYLCASSLKGAYAGNTIYFGEGSWLTVV.

The rearrangement joins TRBV13 to TRBJ2-7, with TRBD1 matching 8 bases. CDR1 PRHDT and CDR2 FYEKMQ come from the germline V gene (reference sequence). The CDR3 is 14 residues long. V dropped 4 bases and J dropped 3; count of bases not matched to a gene: 5. Here the CDR3 DNA reads TGTGCCAGCAGCTACGGACAGGGCGACTACGAGCAGTACTTC. This translates into CASSYGQGDYEQYF.

V and J are TRBV4-1 and TRBJ1-5; D unclear. Germline V gene data show CDR1 as MGHRA and CDR2 as YSYEKL. The CDR3 spans 21 residues. The V and J ends lost 4 bases and 6 bases respectively, with 34 bases between them. The CDR3 coding sequence is TGCGCCAGCAGCCGACCCCAAGGGAATACTCGAGCCGAATGGGAAGCTCAGCCCCAGCATTTT. Translation gives CASSRPQGNTRAEWEAQPQHF.

The chain carries TRBV7-2 and TRBJ2-1; D gene uncertain. The length of the CDR3 is 16 residues. The V gene's germline CDR1 is SGHTA and CDR2 FQGNSA. Trimming cost V 5 bases and J 7 bases, with 21 bases left between them. The CDR3 DNA reads TGTGCCAGCAGCCCAAACGGCCTTGGGTTGCGGAATGAGCAGTTCTTC. It translates to CASSPNGLGLRNEQFF.

The chain has TRBV30 and TRBJ2-7; possibly TRBD1 or TRBD2 for D (5 bases each). CDR3 length: 12 residues. V dropped 5 bases and J dropped 5 bases, with 13 bases sitting between them. The germline V gene encodes CDR1 GTSNPN and CDR2 SVGIG (reference sequence). The CDR3 region has the DNA TGTGCCTGGGGGGACCAAAGGGACGAGCAGTACTTC. The encoded protein is CAWGDQRDEQYF.

The chain has TRBV9 and TRBJ1-2; 10 positions match TRBD1. After removal of 3 bases from V and 8 bases from J, the junction contained 10 bases not matched to a gene. The CDR3 is 15 residues long. Germline lookup yields CDR1 SGDLS and CDR2 YYNGEE. The CDR3: CASSGSGQGMRGYTF. CDR3 nucleotide sequence: TGTGCCAGCAGCGGTTCGGGACAGGGGATGAGAGGCTACACCTTC.

This clone showed up just once. The chain employs TRBV2 and TRBJ1-2, with TRBD1 identical over 7 bases. CDR1 SNHLY and CDR2 FYNNEI come from the germline V gene. Trimming took 6 bases from V and 2 from J; bases not matched to a gene: 3. The CDR3 totals 13 residues. CDR3 sequence (DNA): TGTGCCAGCAGATCGACAGGGAACTATGGCTACACCTTC. This encodes CASRSTGNYGYTF. Filled out from reference TRBV2 and TRBJ1-2, the complete variable domain reads EPEVTQTPSHQVTQMGQEVILRCVPISNHLYFYWYRQILGQKVEFLVSFYNNEISEKSEIFDDQFSVERPDGSNFTLKIRSTKLEDSAMYFCASRSTGNYGYTFGSGTRLTVV.

The chain employs TRBV5-1 and TRBJ2-6; D may be TRBD1 (5 bases). With 2 bases removed from V and 1 base from J, the gap between germline ends came to 13 bases. Germline V gene data show CDR1 as SGHRS and CDR2 as YFSETQ. This CDR3 has 17 amino acids. The CDR3 DNA sequence: TGCGCCAGCAGCTTAGGCAGGGCTTTGTCTGGGGCCAACGTCCTGACTTTC. This encodes CASSLGRALSGANVLTF.

The chain couples TRBV4-3 to TRBJ2-3; D unresolved. This CDR3 has 15 residues. V was pared by 0 bases and J by 6 bases, with 13 bases between. From germline, CDR1 is LGHNA and CDR2 YSLEER. The DNA for the CDR3 is TGCGCCAGCAGCCAAGATCGGCGGTACTGGGATACGCAGTATTTT. Amino acid sequence: CASSQDRRYWDTQYF.

The J gene is TRBJ1-2, the V gene TRBV4-3; D gene unclear. The CDR3 contains 15 residues. The germline V and J ends were trimmed by 2 bases and 2 bases, with 12 bases remaining between them. Germline V gene sequence: CDR1 LGHNA, CDR2 YSLEER. As DNA, the CDR3 is TGCGCCAGCAGCCAATCCATTAATGCCAACTATGGCTACACCTTC. This codes for CASSQSINANYGYTF.

The V and J genes are TRBV11-2 and TRBJ2-5; a weak D match, TRBD1 (7 bases). The CDR3 totals 16 residues. Trimming stripped 1 base from V and 4 bases from J, with 16 bases between. Germline V gene lookup returns CDR1 SGHAT and CDR2 FQNNGV. The CDR3 nucleotides are TGTGCCAGCAGCTTAGCATCCCAGGGGGGTGGAGAGACCCAGTACTTC. Its translation is CASSLASQGGGETQYF. Full variable domain (outside the CDR3, taken from reference TRBV11-2 and TRBJ2-5): EAGVAQSPRYKIIEKRQSVAFWCNPISGHATLYWYQQILGQGPKLLIQFQNNGVVDDSQLPKDRFSAERLKGVDSTLKIQPAKLEDSAVYLCASSLASQGGGETQYFGPGTRLLVL.

The chain employs TRBV12-5 and TRBJ2-3; 9 bases align to TRBD1. Losses at the gene ends were 5 bases for V and 4 bases for J; bases not matched to a gene: 7. Germline V gene sequence: CDR1 LGHNT, CDR2 FRNRAP. The CDR3 totals 15 residues. In DNA, the CDR3 is TGTGCTAGTGGTCTAGGGACAGGGTTCGCAGATACGCAGTATTTT. This gives the protein CASGLGTGFADTQYF.

The genes are TRBV11-1 and TRBJ2-7; unclear D gene. This CDR3 is 14 amino acids long. Per the germline V gene, CDR1 is SGHAT and CDR2 is FQDESV (reference sequence). Trimming pared 0 bases from V and 1 base from J, leaving 7 bases between. Here the CDR3 reads CASSLAPRSYEQYF. Here the CDR3 DNA reads TGTGCCAGCAGCTTAGCCCCGAGATCCTACGAGCAGTACTTC.

The chain links TRBV4-3 to TRBJ2-1; 7 bases agree with TRBD2. The CDR3 length is 15 residues. With V trimmed by 5 bases and J by 2 bases, 6 bases remained unmatched. CDR1 and CDR2 from the germline V gene are LGHNA and YSLEER. For the CDR3, the DNA is TGCGCCAGCAGCTTCAGCGGGGCTACCTACAATGAGCAGTTCTTC. This codes for CASSFSGATYNEQFF.

The genes are TRBV18 and TRBJ1-5; D possibly corresponds to TRBD1 (5 bases). The CDR3 contains 14 residues. Germline V gene data show CDR1 as KGHSH and CDR2 as LQKENI. V lost 3 bases and J lost 10, with 16 bases in between. The CDR3 DNA is TGTGCCAGCTCACCTCAGGGCGGCCAGCAACCCCAGCATTTT. This encodes CASSPQGGQQPQHF.

This chain links TRBV7-3 with TRBJ1-1, with 7 bases that match TRBD1. Germline V lookup: CDR1 SGHTA, CDR2 FQGTGA. The CDR3 runs to 14 residues. Trimming removed 2 bases from V and 5 bases from J; junction bases left unmatched: 5. The CDR3 nucleotides read TGTGCCAGCAGCTTATCGGCAGGGGGGACTGAAGCTTTCTTT. This gives the protein CASSLSAGGTEAFF.

The V gene is TRBV7-8, the J gene TRBJ2-2; D not resolved. This CDR3 is built from 13 residues. V was cut by 7 bases and J by 8 bases, with 14 bases left in between. Germline V lookup: CDR1 SGHVS, CDR2 FQNEAQ. CDR3 DNA sequence: TGTGCCAGCATCCTCAGCGTTTCTGGGGAGCTGTTTTTT. It codes for CASILSVSGELFF.

V gene TRBV19 combines with J gene TRBJ1-5, with D possibly matching TRBD1 (6 bases). This CDR3 spans 12 amino acids. CDR1 and CDR2 from the germline V gene are LNHDA and SQIVND (reference sequence). The V end was cut by 5 bases, the J end by 5 bases, with 7 bases between. This chain's CDR3 is CASSRGHQPQHF. The CDR3 DNA is TGTGCCAGTAGTCGGGGGCATCAGCCCCAGCATTTT.

The V and J genes are TRBV2 and TRBJ2-3; no clear D. V dropped 4 bases and J dropped 6 bases, with 17 bases sitting between them. Germline CDR1 and CDR2: SNHLY and FYNNEI. This CDR3 has 15 residues. CDR3 DNA: TGTGCCAGCAGTGGTGGGTGGTGGAACGGGGATACGCAGTATTTT. Its protein product is CASSGGWWNGDTQYF.

V gene TRBV7-2 combines with J gene TRBJ2-4; weak D call: TRBD2 (5 bases). The V gene lost 1 base and the J gene lost 3 bases, with 7 bases spanning the gap. The CDR3 sequence is 14 residues long. CDR1 and CDR2 (germline): SGHTA, FQGNSA. The CDR3 sequence: CASSLGGYKNIQYF. The CDR3 DNA is TGTGCCAGCAGCTTAGGAGGGTACAAAAACATTCAGTACTTC.

This clone was seen more than once but under ten times. The chain has TRBV7-2 and TRBJ1-3, with 9 positions matching TRBD1. The germline V gene has CDR1 SGHTA and CDR2 FQGNSA. J lost 0 bases, V lost 3 bases, and 3 bases had no gene match. The CDR3 runs to 16 residues. The CDR3 bases are TGTGCCAGCAGCTTTGGACAGGGGCTCTCTGGAAACACCATATATTTT. Translating it yields CASSFGQGLSGNTIYF.

J is TRBJ2-5 and V is TRBV25-1; perhaps TRBD2 as D (6 bases). V lost 1 base and J lost 4, with 13 bases in between. Germline V gene lookup returns CDR1 MGHDK and CDR2 SYGVNS. The CDR3 covers 15 residues. The CDR3, as DNA: TGTGCCAGCAGTGAATTAAGGGGCGGGATAGAGACCCAGTACTTC. Translating it yields CASSELRGGIETQYF.

This clone showed up just a few times. This chain connects TRBV29-1 to TRBJ1-1; no firm D call. Per the germline V gene, CDR1 is SQVTM and CDR2 is ANQGSEA. The V end lost 7 bases, the J end lost 7 bases, and 10 bases lay between the germline ends. This CDR3 region has 10 residues. The CDR3, as DNA: TGCAGCGGGTCCGAGGGTGAAGCTTTCTTT. Amino acid sequence: CSGSEGEAFF.